This TCR beta chain stems from a study of blood T cells in healthy people across ages. Points from the study as a whole: Unsorted PBMCs ruled out conclusive naive versus antigen-experienced comparison. Donors of long life had a larger count of naive CD4+ cells and greater diversity than aged donors.

Combining a sample-barcoded 5' primer with a J-beta primer mix, a second PCR ran for roughly 6 to 12 cycles. The authors tagged each cDNA molecule using a template-switch adaptor with 12 random nucleotides. TCRdb itself ran the 5' RACE reads through MiXCR, one entry per CDR3 protein. The profile shows 700,000 or so distinct CDR3 sequences, 22% of them singletons. In regard to this clonotype: Its antigen is unknown.

CDR1 is SEHNR, CDR2 FQNEAQ, per germline (reference sequence). Trimming took 8 bases from V and 1 from J, leaving 14 bases between them. This CDR3 region has 14 residues. The chain couples TRBV7-9 to TRBJ2-5, with TRBD2 as a possible D gene (6 bases). Sequenced material: blood. The sequence was obtained from a man aged 65 to 79 in good health. This CDR3 is CASRPRDFQETQYF. CDR3 nucleotide sequence: TGTGCCAGCCGCCCGCGGGACTTCCAAGAGACCCAGTACTTC.